A selection of T cell receptor beta chains follows, all from one sample in a study of chemoradiotherapy in HPV16-positive cancers. Data came from immunoSEQ multiplex PCR; TCRdb stores just in-frame clones and leaves some out. This table has 20,000 or so clones, about 87% appearing once. The sequences come from blood, collected from a patient who underwent chemoradiotherapy. The receptors were gathered from a human donor with HPV-associated anogenital cancer. CDR3s include the opening cysteine and the closing phenylalanine or tryptophan. The D gene is left open where the match is weak. Rows may omit the clone size; those that give it use once, few, many or a size class.

v_gene,d_gene,abundance,j_gene,CDR3nt,CDR3aa
TRBV5-5,NA,few,TRBJ1-4,TGTGCCAGCAGCGGACAGCCGCATGAAAAACTGTTTTTT,CASSGQPHEKLFF
TRBV9,NA,NA,TRBJ2-1,TGTGCCAGCAGCGTAGTTTTGGGTTCTCGGCAGGAGCAGTTCTTC,CASSVVLGSRQEQFF
TRBV9,TRBD2,NA,TRBJ2-5,TGTGCCAGCAGCGTAGTGGCCAGCGGGGGGGCTGAGACCCAGTACTTC,CASSVVASGGAETQYF
TRBV5-1,NA,NA,TRBJ1-3,TGCGCCAGCAGCTTCGACAGTACCTCTGGAAACACCATATATTTT,CASSFDSTSGNTIYF
TRBV5-1,TRBD2,NA,TRBJ2-3,TGCGCCAGCAGCTTGGCATCGAGTAGCGGGGGGAACACAGATACGCAGTATTTT,CASSLASSSGGNTDTQYF
TRBV19,TRBD1,NA,TRBJ1-5,TGTGCCAGTAGTAACTCCGGACAGGGGGGAAATCAGCCCCAGCATTTT,CASSNSGQGGNQPQHF
TRBV5-8,TRBD1,NA,TRBJ2-2,TGTGCCAGCAGCTTGGGGGACAGGGGTAACACCGGGGAGCTGTTTTTT,CASSLGDRGNTGELFF
TRBV11-2,NA,NA,TRBJ1-2,TGTGCCAGCAGCTTAGATCTTGGCAGGGGCGGCTACACCTTC,CASSLDLGRGGYTF
TRBV29-1,TRBD2,NA,TRBJ2-3,TGCAGCGTCGCGGGGGTAGATACGCAGTATTTT,CSVAGVDTQYF
TRBV12-5,NA,NA,TRBJ1-1,TGTGCTAGTGGTTTGACCTTGGGGATTGGGAACACTGAAGCTTTCTTT,CASGLTLGIGNTEAFF
TRBV15,NA,NA,TRBJ1-3,TGTGCCACCAGCCCTAAGGGGTCTGGAAACACCATATATTTT,CATSPKGSGNTIYF